The clone carrying this T cell receptor beta chain was seen a single time. Antigen unknown. This sample stems from a study of brain T cells in children with intractable seizures. Study-wide results and caveats: Clones missing pre-surgery may reflect undersampling of that blood sample.

The sequenced cases were selected for having the highest brain T cell transcript signatures. The table came from immunoSEQ multiplex PCR; TCRdb's copy has only in-frame clones and leaves some out. The sample lists about 7,400 clones; around 69% were seen once. Material: resected brain tissue, obtained at surgery. The source is a boy younger than two with tuberous sclerosis and intractable seizures.

CDR3 bases: TGTGCCAGCAGCCAGGGGGTAGTGGCCTACAATGAGCAGTTCTTC. It yields the protein CASSQGVVAYNEQFF. The gene calls are TRBV7-2 and TRBJ2-1, with 7 bases lining up with TRBD1. The CDR3 loop spans 15 amino acids. Germline CDR1 is SGHTA and CDR2 is FQGNSA. V trimming: 5 bases; J trimming: 2 bases; junction bases outside the gene matches: 6.